This T cell receptor beta chain comes out of a study of T-cell reconstitution after alpha-beta-depleted transplantation in children. The CDR3 has 12 residues. The V gene's germline CDR1 is SQVTM and CDR2 ANQGSEA. After removal of 6 bases from V and 3 bases from J, the junction contained 4 bases not matched to a gene. A library of TCRbeta sequences, prepared with unique molecular identifiers, was generated. MiXCR was run by TCRdb on the PCR reads, yielding one entry per CDR3 protein. This table holds around 240,000 distinct CDR3 sequences, roughly 8.2% found once. Many counts were recorded for this clonotype.

The sequence was obtained from a male patient between 10 and 17 years old who had a stem cell transplant for acute lymphoblastic leukemia, so the T cells may come from the graft donor. Sequencing was performed on PBMCs, mostly from graft donor cells, taken 180 days after TCRalphabeta/CD19-depleted stem cell transplant. This chain joins TRBV29-1 and TRBJ1-1, with 7 positions matching TRBD1. CDR3 loop: CSVTGRDTEAFF. The CDR3 DNA is TGCAGCGTGACAGGGCGCGACACTGAAGCTTTCTTT.